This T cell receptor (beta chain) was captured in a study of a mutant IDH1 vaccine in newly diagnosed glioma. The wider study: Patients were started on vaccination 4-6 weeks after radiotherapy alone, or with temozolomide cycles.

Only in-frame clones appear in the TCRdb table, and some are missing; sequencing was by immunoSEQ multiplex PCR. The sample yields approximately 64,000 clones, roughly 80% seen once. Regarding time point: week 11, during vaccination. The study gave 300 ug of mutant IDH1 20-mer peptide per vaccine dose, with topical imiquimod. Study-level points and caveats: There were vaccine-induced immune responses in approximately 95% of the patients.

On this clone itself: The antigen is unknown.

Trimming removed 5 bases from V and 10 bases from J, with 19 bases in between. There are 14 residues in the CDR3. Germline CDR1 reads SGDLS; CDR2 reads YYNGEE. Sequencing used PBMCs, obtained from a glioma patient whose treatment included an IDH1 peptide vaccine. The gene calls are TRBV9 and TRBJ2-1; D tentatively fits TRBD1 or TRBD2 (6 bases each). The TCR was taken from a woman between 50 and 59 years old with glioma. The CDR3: CASSRGTLKEEQFF. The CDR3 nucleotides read TGTGCCAGCAGTAGGGGGACTCTTAAAGAGGAGCAGTTCTTC.